The 17 T cell receptor beta chains below were found in one sample sequenced in a study of blood T cell repertoires in COVID-19. Data came from immunoSEQ multiplex PCR; TCRdb stores just in-frame clones and leaves some out. The profile shows 200,000 to 250,000 clones, about four fifths of them singletons. Material for sequencing was PBMCs or T cells enriched from blood (not recorded which). The receptor set was obtained from a woman aged 40-49 years with acute COVID-19.

This chain connects TRBV3-1 (or the pseudogene TRBV3-2) to TRBJ1-2, with 7 positions matching TRBD1. CDR1 LGHDT and CDR2 YNNKEL come from the germline V gene (reference sequence). This CDR3 contains 15 residues. Unmatched junction bases numbered 7, after V lost 2 bases and J lost 4 bases. The CDR3 coding sequence is TGTGCCAGCAGCCAAAGGGGGCAGGGAGGCTATGGCTACACCTTC. Protein product: CASSQRGQGGYGYTF.

As for this clone: The identical CDR3 is also encoded by other nucleotide sequences in the sample. The chain recombines TRBV9 with TRBJ2-7, with TRBD1 identical over 8 bases. V shed 0 bases, J shed 4 bases, and the junction held 3 bases outside the gene matches. CDR1 SGDLS and CDR2 YYNGEE come from the germline V gene. The CDR3 is 14 residues long. CDR3 in amino acids: CASSVGQGPYEQYF. The CDR3 region has the DNA TGTGCCAGCAGCGTAGGACAGGGGCCATACGAGCAGTACTTC.

The gene calls are TRBV3-1 (or the pseudogene TRBV3-2) and TRBJ2-5, with D perhaps matching TRBD2 (6 bases). The V gene's germline CDR1 is LGHDT and CDR2 YNNKEL (reference sequence). V lost 3 bases, J lost 1 base, and 12 bases lay in between. The CDR3 sequence is 15 residues long. CDR3 region: CASSQRGRSQETQYF. The DNA for the CDR3 is TGTGCCAGCAGCCAGCGGGGACGTAGCCAAGAGACCCAGTACTTC.

The chain joins TRBV27 to TRBJ2-3; D is possibly TRBD2 (6 bases). V was trimmed by 6 bases and J by 4 bases, leaving 17 bases between them. The germline gives CDR1 MNHEY, CDR2 SMNVEV (reference sequence). The CDR3 extends over 15 amino acids. The CDR3 bases are TGTGCCAGCAGCCCTACGGGAGAGGGATCAGATACGCAGTATTTT. Its protein is CASSPTGEGSDTQYF.

The chain employs TRBV9 and TRBJ1-2, with D unclear. The germline V gene encodes CDR1 SGDLS and CDR2 YYNGEE. The V end lost 3 bases, the J end lost 3 bases, and 3 bases lay between the germline ends. This CDR3 region has 11 residues. This CDR3 is CASSAHYGYTF. The CDR3 region has the DNA TGTGCCAGCAGCGCTCACTATGGCTACACCTTC.

This chain joins TRBV30 and TRBJ1-4; no reliable D call. This CDR3 has 13 amino acids. V was clipped by 4 bases and J by 5 bases, with 11 bases between them. Germline CDR1 is GTSNPN and CDR2 is SVGIG (reference sequence). CDR3 bases: TGTGCCTGGACCTTTAGCCAGAATGAAAAACTGTTTTTT. It is translated as CAWTFSQNEKLFF.

J is TRBJ2-7 and V is TRBV30; TRBD2 is a possible D gene (5 bases). The V end was cut by 0 bases, the J end by 6 bases, with 9 bases between. Germline lookup yields CDR1 GTSNPN and CDR2 SVGIG (reference sequence). This CDR3 spans 12 amino acids. Written as DNA, the CDR3 is TGTGCCTGGAGTGTACTAGGTCCCGAGCAGTACTTC. It specifies CAWSVLGPEQYF. Full variable domain (outside the CDR3, taken from reference TRBV30 and TRBJ2-7): SQTIHQWPATLVQPVGSPLSLECTVEGTSNPNLYWYRQAAGRGLQLLFYSVGIGQISSEVPQNLSASRPQDRQFILSSKKLLLSDSGFYLCAWSVLGPEQYFGPGTRLTVT.

In this sample, this clone turned up once. This chain uses TRBV2 with TRBJ1-5; 7 bases are shared with TRBD1. The CDR3 totals 15 residues. The trim removed 7 bases at V and 6 bases at J, leaving 12 bases unmatched. In germline, CDR1 is SNHLY, CDR2 FYNNEI. Written as DNA, the CDR3 is TGTGCCAGCAAAGGGGGCTCCTCTGTTGGTCAGCCCCAGCATTTT. This codes for CASKGGSSVGQPQHF.

Comment on this clone: The sample has other DNA sequences that encode this CDR3 too. This chain joins TRBV6-1 and TRBJ2-7; D is unclear. The CDR3 is made up of 11 amino acids. The germline V gene has CDR1 MNHNS and CDR2 SASEGT. V was shortened by 3 bases and J by 4 bases, with 4 bases between the two germline ends. The CDR3 region is CASSELYEQYF. In nucleotides, the CDR3 is TGTGCCAGCAGTGAGCTATACGAGCAGTACTTC.

The chain recombines TRBV6-4 with TRBJ2-2, with TRBD1 matching 8 bases. The CDR3 length is 13 residues. CDR1 MRHNA and CDR2 SNTAGT come from the germline V gene. V lost 9 bases to trimming and J lost 4 bases; unmatched junction nucleotides: 4. The CDR3 DNA reads TGTGCCAGACAAACAGGGGGCACCGGGGAGCTGTTTTTT. This translates into CARQTGGTGELFF.

The chain joins TRBV7-3 to TRBJ2-1, with a tentative D call TRBD2 (5 bases). Germline CDR1 SGHTA, CDR2 FQGTGA. With 5 bases removed from V and 4 bases from J, the gap between germline ends came to 15 bases. The CDR3 contains 15 residues. This CDR3 is CASSPSGTIYNEQFF. The CDR3 bases are TGTGCCAGCAGCCCCTCGGGAACCATATACAATGAGCAGTTCTTC. The whole variable domain, remainder taken from reference TRBV7-3 and TRBJ2-1, is GAGVSQTPSNKVTEKGKYVELRCDPISGHTALYWYRQSLGQGPEFLIYFQGTGAADDSGLPNDRFFAVRPEGSVSTLKIQRTERGDSAVYLCASSPSGTIYNEQFFGPGTRLTVL.

The sample holds one count of this clone. The CDR3 is CASSARLARLTDTQYF. The CDR3 bases are TGTGCCAGCAGCGCCCGACTAGCGCGCCTGACAGATACGCAGTATTTT. V usage is TRBV11-2 and J usage is TRBJ2-3; 8 bases align to TRBD2. The V gene end was trimmed by 5 bases and the J gene end by 3 bases; junction bases not matched to a gene: 10. The germline CDR1 and CDR2 sequences are SGHAT and FQNNGV. The CDR3 consists of 16 residues.

The V gene is TRBV3-1 (or the pseudogene TRBV3-2), the J gene TRBJ2-2, with no clear D. Germline V gene data show CDR1 as LGHDT and CDR2 as YNNKEL (reference sequence). This CDR3 is built from 15 residues. Trimming took 4 bases from V and 1 from J, leaving 10 bases between them. CDR3 sequence reads: CASSPNPRNTGELFF. CDR3 nucleotides: TGTGCCAGCAGCCCCAACCCCAGGAACACCGGGGAGCTGTTTTTT.

The chain uses TRBV30 and TRBJ1-3, with 7 bases aligning to TRBD1. The CDR3 totals 16 residues. The V gene end was trimmed by 0 bases and the J gene end by 0 bases; junction bases not matched to a gene: 5. CDR1 is GTSNPN, CDR2 SVGIG, per germline (reference sequence). The DNA for the CDR3 is TGTGCCTGGAGTGTCGGGACAGTGCTCTCTGGAAACACCATATATTTT. This translates into CAWSVGTVLSGNTIYF. Filled out from reference TRBV30 and TRBJ1-3, the complete variable domain reads SQTIHQWPATLVQPVGSPLSLECTVEGTSNPNLYWYRQAAGRGLQLLFYSVGIGQISSEVPQNLSASRPQDRQFILSSKKLLLSDSGFYLCAWSVGTVLSGNTIYFGEGSWLTVV.

The J gene is TRBJ2-2, the V gene TRBV5-6; D might be TRBD1 (5 bases). Trimming stripped 1 base from V and 5 bases from J, with 9 bases between. The CDR3 consists of 14 residues. CDR1 SGHDT and CDR2 YYEEEE come from the germline V gene. In DNA form, the CDR3 reads TGTGCCAGCAGCTTGTACCACAGGACCGGGGAGCTGTTTTTT. It codes for CASSLYHRTGELFF. Full variable domain (remainder filled in from reference TRBV5-6 and TRBJ2-2): DAGVTQSPTHLIKTRGQQVTLRCSPKSGHDTVSWYQQALGQGPQFIFQYYEEEERQRGNFPDRFSGHQFPNYSSELNVNALLLGDSALYLCASSLYHRTGELFFGEGSRLTVL.

The chain recombines TRBV27 with TRBJ2-3, with 9 bases that match TRBD1. The V segment lost 1 base and the J segment 3 bases; nucleotides outside the gene matches: 5. The germline V gene encodes CDR1 MNHEY and CDR2 SMNVEV (reference sequence). CDR3 length: 16 residues. Here the CDR3 DNA reads TGTGCCAGCAGTTTATACAGGGGGCGCCCAACAGATACGCAGTATTTT. It yields the protein CASSLYRGRPTDTQYF.

V usage is TRBV7-9 and J usage is TRBJ2-3; 7 positions agree with TRBD2. From germline, CDR1 is SEHNR and CDR2 FQNEAQ (reference sequence). CDR3 length equals 15 residues. V lost 4 bases and J lost 4; bases outside the gene matches: 8. The CDR3 nucleotides are TGTGCCAGCAGCTCGGGACTACCCGGGGCAGATACGCAGTATTTT. This translates into CASSSGLPGADTQYF.